The 31 T cell receptor beta chains listed next were all sequenced from one sample in a study of Ad26.COV2.S vaccination and SARS-CoV-2 variants. TCRdb keeps only in-frame clones here, not all; method: immunoSEQ multiplex PCR. The sample has 75,000 to 100,000 clones; more than 65% are singletons. Sample: peripheral blood, taken after recovery from COVID-19. These receptors were collected from a human donor who had recovered from COVID-19.

Written as DNA, the CDR3 is TGTGCCAGCAGCTTAGAAGGGGGAGGGGTGGCCACTGAAGCTTTCTTT. It yields the protein CASSLEGGGVATEAFF. This sequence joins TRBV7-9 and TRBJ1-1; D is perhaps TRBD1 (6 bases). Trimming left V 1 base short and J 4 bases short, with 16 bases between. The CDR3 contains 16 residues. Germline V gives CDR1 SEHNR, CDR2 FQNEAQ (reference sequence).

The CDR3 protein is CASSKWGGATNEKLFF. Here the CDR3 DNA reads TGTGCCAGCAGCAAATGGGGGGGTGCAACTAATGAAAAACTGTTTTTT. The J gene is TRBJ1-4, the V gene TRBV14; a possible D gene is TRBD1 (5 bases). Germline assignment: CDR1 SGHDN and CDR2 FVKESK. The ends were cut back, 5 bases at V and 0 bases at J, with 13 bases in the middle. This CDR3 region has 16 residues.

The gene calls are TRBV28 and TRBJ2-7, with D perhaps matching TRBD1 or TRBD2 (6 bases each). The CDR3 length is 18 residues. Germline V CDR1 and CDR2: MDHEN, SYDVKM. Trimming pared 4 bases from V and 0 bases from J, leaving 22 bases between. CDR3 region: CASSSFGGGQSNSYEQYF. DNA of the CDR3: TGTGCCAGCAGTTCATTCGGGGGCGGACAGTCCAACTCCTACGAGCAGTACTTC.

A single count supports this clone. The rearrangement joins TRBV7-9 to TRBJ2-7, with 9 positions matching TRBD1. The germline gives CDR1 SEHNR, CDR2 FQNEAQ (reference sequence). The CDR3 length is 16 residues. With V trimmed by 5 bases and J by 5 bases, 13 bases remained unmatched. CDR3 DNA: TGTGCCAGCAGCCCGGAAAGGACAGGGGAACGACACGAGCAGTACTTC. It is translated as CASSPERTGERHEQYF.

J is TRBJ2-2 and V is TRBV7-9; D ambiguous. The CDR3 contains 12 residues. Trimming removed 0 bases at V and 6 bases at J, with 2 bases between. In germline, CDR1 is SEHNR, CDR2 FQNEAQ (reference sequence). CDR3 loop: CASSLAAGELFF. CDR3 sequence (DNA): TGTGCCAGCAGCTTAGCCGCCGGGGAGCTGTTTTTT. Looking up the rest from reference TRBV7-9 and TRBJ2-2 gives the full variable domain: DTGVSQNPRHKITKRGQNVTFRCDPISEHNRLYWYRQTLGQGPEFLTYFQNEAQLEKSRLLSDRFSAERPKGSFSTLEIQRTEQGDSAMYLCASSLAAGELFFGEGSRLTVL.

This clone appeared a few times. The chain joins TRBV7-3 to TRBJ1-1; 10 bases match TRBD1. The CDR3 extends over 15 amino acids. Germline CDR1 reads SGHTA; CDR2 reads FQGTGA. With 5 bases clipped from V and 0 bases from J, the junction kept 3 bases outside the gene matches. In nucleotides, the CDR3 is TGTGCCAGCAGCCCGGACAGGGGGTTGAACACTGAAGCTTTCTTT. Translated: CASSPDRGLNTEAFF.

J is TRBJ1-1 and V is TRBV29-1; the D is unclear. The CDR3 loop spans 13 amino acids. Trimming pared 5 bases from V and 1 base from J, leaving 11 bases between. The V gene's germline CDR1 is SQVTM and CDR2 ANQGSEA. The CDR3 coding sequence is TGCAGCGTTACCTTCCGGGGGAACACTGAAGCTTTCTTT. The encoded protein is CSVTFRGNTEAFF.

The gene calls are TRBV27 and TRBJ2-7; 9 nucleotides agree with TRBD2. The CDR3 is 14 residues long. Trimming cost V 6 bases and J 3 bases; bases outside gene matches: 6. CDR1 and CDR2 from the germline V gene are MNHEY and SMNVEV (reference sequence). The CDR3 nucleotides are TGTGCCAGCAGGATCGGCGGGAGGGTCTACGAGCAGTACTTC. Translating it yields CASRIGGRVYEQYF.

The chain links TRBV5-4 to TRBJ2-7, with D possibly being TRBD2 (6 bases). Germline lookup yields CDR1 SGHNT and CDR2 YYREEE (reference sequence). The CDR3 totals 12 residues. Trimming removed 4 bases from V and 8 bases from J, with 13 bases in between. CDR3 sequence (DNA): TGTGCCAGCAGCCCGGCGGGAAAAAAGCAGTACTTC. This sequence encodes CASSPAGKKQYF.

J is TRBJ2-5 and V is TRBV11-3, with TRBD2 matching over 7 bases. CDR1 is SGHNT, CDR2 YENEEA, per germline. Germline trimming cut 4 bases from V and 5 bases from J; bases unmatched to any gene: 7. The CDR3 totals 14 residues. The CDR3 sequence is CASSSSWGGETQYF. Here the CDR3 DNA reads TGTGCCAGCAGCTCATCATGGGGGGGGGAGACCCAGTACTTC.

This clone came up a few times. At one of its ends the junction is not consistent with the germline gene, which may arise from a read error. The chain is built from TRBV19 and TRBJ2-1; D is uncertain. The CDR3 is 15 amino acids. Germline assignment: CDR1 LNHDA and CDR2 SQIVND (reference sequence). CDR3 in amino acids: CASSTDARIVNQQFF. The CDR3 nucleotides read TGTGCCAGTAGCACCGACGCCCGTATTGTCAATCAGCAGTTCTTC.

This sequence joins TRBV28 and TRBJ1-2; 9 bases fit TRBD1. Germline assignment: CDR1 MDHEN and CDR2 SYDVKM. Unmatched junction bases numbered 15, after V lost 5 bases and J lost 8 bases. CDR3 length: 16 amino acids. CDR3 sequence: CASSTGGATGGFGYTF. The DNA of the CDR3 is TGTGCCAGCAGTACAGGGGGGGCCACAGGGGGCTTCGGCTACACCTTC.

This clone has only one observation. Because the CDR3's place on the DNA is in doubt, the DNA is left out and the CDR3 is given as listed by TCRdb. This sequence joins TRBV29-1 and TRBJ1-2. The CDR3 is 13 residues long, counting both termini. Germline CDR1 and CDR2: SQVTM and ANQGSEA. The CDR3 here is CSVSGSADYGCTF.

The chain is built from TRBV2 and TRBJ1-2, with D unclear. The V and J ends lost 2 bases and 5 bases respectively, with 0 bases between them. The CDR3 spans 10 residues. Germline values: CDR1 SNHLY, CDR2 FYNNEI. This CDR3 is CASSEYGYTF. CDR3 DNA: TGTGCCAGCAGTGAATATGGCTACACCTTC.

V is TRBV7-9 and J is TRBJ2-1; 13 nucleotides agree with TRBD2. V lost 5 bases and J lost 4; bases outside the gene matches: 8. This CDR3 contains 17 residues. Germline lookup yields CDR1 SEHNR and CDR2 FQNEAQ (reference sequence). CDR3 in DNA: TGTGCCAGCAGCCCCTGGACTAGCGGGAGAGGATACAATGAGCAGTTCTTC. Amino acids: CASSPWTSGRGYNEQFF.

CDR3: CASSLWWLLAGGRLSYNEQFF. The CDR3 DNA reads TGTGCCAGCAGTTTATGGTGGCTGTTAGCGGGAGGGCGGTTGTCCTACAATGAGCAGTTCTTC. This sequence joins TRBV28 and TRBJ2-1; TRBD2 matches at 11 bases. CDR1 is MDHEN and CDR2 is SYDVKM in the germline V gene. The CDR3 covers 21 residues. V gave up 0 bases and J gave up 1 base; unmatched junction bases: 14.

This clone has only one observation. The CDR3 DNA reads TGTGCCAGCAGCTCGGACAGGCCGGGCGAGCAGTACTTC. Translation gives CASSSDRPGEQYF. The J gene is TRBJ2-7, the V gene TRBV5-6; 7 positions match TRBD1. The germline CDR1 and CDR2 sequences are SGHDT and YYEEEE. The CDR3 runs 13 residues. The ends lost 3 bases at V and 6 bases at J; junction bases unmatched: 6.

The chain joins TRBV28 to TRBJ2-3; D is tentatively TRBD1 or TRBD2 (6 bases each). Trimming took off 6 bases at V and 3 bases at J, with 19 bases between the two ends. Germline V CDR1 and CDR2: MDHEN, SYDVKM. The length of the CDR3 is 16 residues. In nucleotides, the CDR3 is TGTGCCAGCAGCCACCCGCTGGGGGGACAAACAGATACGCAGTATTTT. The encoded protein is CASSHPLGGQTDTQYF.

The chain uses TRBV14 and TRBJ1-2; D is uncertain. The germline CDR1 and CDR2 sequences are SGHDN and FVKESK. The CDR3 loop spans 16 amino acids. V lost 1 base and J lost 4, with 16 bases in between. DNA for the CDR3: TGTGCCAGCAGCCAAGGGGCGAAGCGCCTGGGCTATGGCTACACCTTC. Protein sequence: CASSQGAKRLGYGYTF.

The chain joins TRBV25-1 to TRBJ2-5, with 9 bases that match TRBD1. The CDR3 runs to 16 residues. V lost 1 base, J lost 4 bases, and 7 bases stayed unmatched. CDR1 is MGHDK, CDR2 SYGVNS, per germline. CDR3 residues: CASSEFRGQGRETQYF. The CDR3 coding sequence is TGTGCCAGCAGTGAATTCCGGGGACAGGGTCGAGAGACCCAGTACTTC.

In this sample, this clone turned up a few times. This chain uses TRBV3-1 (or the pseudogene TRBV3-2) with TRBJ1-2; D might be TRBD1 (6 bases). Trimming removed 3 bases from V and 2 bases from J, with 7 bases in between. Per the germline V gene, CDR1 is LGHDT and CDR2 is YNNKEL (reference sequence). The CDR3 runs to 13 residues. In nucleotides, the CDR3 is TGTGCCAGCAGCCACGGACAGAACTATGGCTACACCTTC. Translation: CASSHGQNYGYTF.

The chain is built from TRBV19 and TRBJ2-6; D gene ambiguous. V lost 1 base and J lost 4, with 8 bases in between. The CDR3 totals 15 residues. The germline V gene has CDR1 LNHDA and CDR2 SQIVND (reference sequence). The CDR3 sequence is CASSIAVWGANVLTF. CDR3 sequence (DNA): TGTGCCAGTAGTATAGCCGTGTGGGGGGCCAACGTCCTGACTTTC.

The chain couples TRBV28 to TRBJ1-4; 8 nucleotides match TRBD1. Per the germline V gene, CDR1 is MDHEN and CDR2 is SYDVKM. The CDR3 sequence is 17 residues long. J lost 0 bases, V lost 6 bases, and 9 bases had no gene match. The CDR3 sequence: CASSRVGQATTNEKLFF. In DNA, the CDR3 is TGTGCCAGCAGCCGAGTGGGACAGGCCACAACTAATGAAAAACTGTTTTTT.

J is TRBJ2-1 and V is TRBV24-1; D not certain. Germline CDR1 is KGHDR and CDR2 is SFDVKD. CDR3 length equals 13 residues. The V end lost 3 bases, the J end lost 8 bases, and 10 bases lay between the germline ends. The CDR3 DNA is TGTGCCACCAGTGATGTCGTAGTAGATGAGCAGTTCTTC. Its translation: CATSDVVVDEQFF.

This chain uses TRBV27 with TRBJ2-1, with TRBD1 matching 8 bases. The CDR3 covers 15 residues. Per germline, CDR1 MNHEY and CDR2 SMNVEV (reference sequence). The V and J ends lost 4 bases and 3 bases, in that order; junction bases with no gene match: 5. CDR3 residues: CASSSDGTGYNEQFF. The CDR3 DNA sequence: TGTGCCAGCAGTTCCGACGGGACAGGCTACAATGAGCAGTTCTTC.

This clone was counted once. The V and J genes are TRBV2 and TRBJ2-7; D may be TRBD2 (6 bases). The CDR3 sequence is 15 residues long. Germline V CDR1 and CDR2: SNHLY, FYNNEI. V lost 6 bases and J lost 2, with 17 bases in between. CDR3 in DNA: TGTGCCAGCAGCAATCCCGGAGGGGTAACCTACGAGCAGTACTTC. As protein: CASSNPGGVTYEQYF.

This sequence joins TRBV2 and TRBJ2-3; D is unclear. The V gene lost 2 bases and the J gene lost 1 base, with 13 bases spanning the gap. CDR3 length equals 16 residues. CDR1 is SNHLY and CDR2 is FYNNEI in the germline V gene. The CDR3 DNA is TGTGCCAGCAGTGAACGGGTTACCGGACGCACAGATACGCAGTATTTT. It yields the protein CASSERVTGRTDTQYF.

This rearrangement joins TRBV21-1 to TRBJ1-2; TRBD1, the table's D call, was not compared with the DNA. TRBV21-1 is labeled a pseudogene. CDR3 length equals 14 residues. In DNA, the CDR3 is TGTGCCAGCAGCATCGGGACAGGTAACTATGGCTACACCTTC. This translates into CASSIGTGNYGYTF.

This sequence joins TRBV7-9 and TRBJ2-3; D call uncertain. V lost 3 bases and J lost 0, with 10 bases in between. CDR1 and CDR2 from the germline V gene are SEHNR and FQNEAQ (reference sequence). This CDR3 comprises 15 residues. CDR3 in amino acids: CASSFGPGSTDTQYF. DNA of the CDR3: TGTGCCAGCAGCTTCGGTCCTGGGAGCACAGATACGCAGTATTTT.

This sequence joins TRBV5-8 and TRBJ2-1, with 8 bases identical to TRBD1. The J segment lost 7 bases and the V segment lost 3 bases, leaving 9 bases of the junction unmatched. CDR1 and CDR2 (germline): SGHTS, YDEGEE. The CDR3 contains 15 residues. This CDR3 reads CASSSDRVLRNEQFF. The CDR3 nucleotides are TGTGCCAGCAGCTCGGACAGGGTTCTGAGGAATGAGCAGTTCTTC.

This clone was seen just once. The V gene is TRBV19, the J gene TRBJ2-5; TRBD1 agrees at 9 bases. CDR3 length: 15 amino acids. Trimming cost V 3 bases and J 5 bases; bases outside gene matches: 7. Germline-derived CDR1 and CDR2 are LNHDA and SQIVND (reference sequence). The CDR3 reads CASSIETGGRETQYF. In nucleotides, the CDR3 is TGTGCCAGTAGTATTGAAACAGGGGGCCGGGAGACCCAGTACTTC.